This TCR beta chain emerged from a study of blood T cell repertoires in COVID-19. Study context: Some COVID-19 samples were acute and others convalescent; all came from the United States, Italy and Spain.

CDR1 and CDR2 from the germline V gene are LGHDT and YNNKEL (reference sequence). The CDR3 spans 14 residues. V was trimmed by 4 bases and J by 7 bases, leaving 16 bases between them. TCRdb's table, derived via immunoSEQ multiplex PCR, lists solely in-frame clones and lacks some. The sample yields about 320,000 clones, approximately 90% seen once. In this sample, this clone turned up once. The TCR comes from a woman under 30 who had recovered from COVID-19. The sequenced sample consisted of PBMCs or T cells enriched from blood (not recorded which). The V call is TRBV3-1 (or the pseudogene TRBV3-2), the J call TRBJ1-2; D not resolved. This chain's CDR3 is CASSPTSAVAGYTF. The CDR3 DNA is TGTGCCAGCAGCCCCACCTCGGCAGTAGCTGGCTACACCTTC.